This T cell receptor beta chain was identified during a study of shared clonotypes between healthy human individuals. Study details: Each donor's CD4 naive and CD4 memory cells filled three plates apiece, CD8 naive two, and CD8 memory one.

Generated by immunoSEQ multiplex PCR, the TCRdb table keeps only in-frame clones and is missing some. The sample records roughly 2.4 million clones, nearly 97% being singletons. Findings and caveats of the study: Four donors shared about 4.8% of their naive CD4 clonotypes. Only blood samples were collected, and tissue repertoires likely differ. On the whole, naive subsets had larger estimated richness than memory subsets had.

As for this clone: Its antigen remains unknown.

Per the germline V gene, CDR1 is SGHRS and CDR2 is YFSETQ. The length of the CDR3 is 14 residues. The J segment lost 4 bases and the V segment lost 4 bases, leaving 4 bases of the junction unmatched. Sequenced: naive CD4+ T cells sorted from blood. Regarding subset: CD45RA+ positively selected. The chain joins TRBV5-1 to TRBJ1-2; 10 bases match TRBD1. This TCR came from a man aged 18 to 35 in good health. The CDR3 DNA is TGCGCCAGCAGCACGGGACAGGGGAGCTATGGCTACACCTTC. It codes for CASSTGQGSYGYTF. Full variable domain (missing parts from reference TRBV5-1 and TRBJ1-2): KAGVTQTPRYLIKTRGQQVTLSCSPISGHRSVSWYQQTPGQGLQFLFEYFSETQRNKGNFPGRFSGRQFSNSRSEMNVSTLELGDSALYLCASSTGQGSYGYTFGSGTRLTVV.